The rows below give T cell receptor beta chains drawn from one sample of a study of blood T cell repertoires in COVID-19. Method: immunoSEQ multiplex PCR; TCRdb's copy keeps in-frame clones and lacks some. Among 120,000 or so clones listed, 75% to 90% were seen once. Sequenced input: peripheral blood. The receptors come from a man between 70 and 80 years old with active or convalescent COVID-19. Both conserved end residues are part of each CDR3. The D gene is left open where the match is weak. The listing skips clone size in some rows; elsewhere it reads once, few, many or a size class.

v_gene	d_gene	j_gene	abundance	CDR3nt	CDR3aa
TRBV6-5	TRBD1	TRBJ2-4	-	TGTGCCAGCAGTTATGGGACAGGGGGCCAAAACATTCAGTACTTC	CASSYGTGGQNIQYF
TRBV5-4	TRBD2	TRBJ2-1	-	TGTGCCAGCAGCTTAGGGCTAGCGGGGTACAATGAGCAGTTCTTC	CASSLGLAGYNEQFF
TRBV6-1	-	TRBJ1-1	-	TGTGCCAGCAGTGAATTGGGCAGGATGAAGAACACTGAAGCTTTCTTT	CASSELGRMKNTEAFF
TRBV18	TRBD2	TRBJ2-1	-	TGTGCCAGCTCACCACCGACTAGCGGGAGGGGAGACAGCTCCTACAATGAGCAGTTCTTC	CASSPPTSGRGDSSYNEQFF
TRBV28	-	TRBJ1-2	-	TGTGCCAGCAGTTTATTGGGAATGGGAGCTAACTATGGCTACACCTTC	CASSLLGMGANYGYTF
TRBV19	TRBD1	TRBJ1-2	-	TGTGCCAGTAGTACCCGACAGGGGAATAACTATGGCTACACCTTC	CASSTRQGNNYGYTF
TRBV6-4	TRBD1	TRBJ1-5	-	TGTGCCAGCAGTGACCAGGGGGGTCAGCCCCAGCATTTT	CASSDQGGQPQHF
TRBV5-1	-	TRBJ2-2	-	TGCGCCAGCAGCTTGGCCCAGACGAACACCGGGGAGCTGTTTTTT	CASSLAQTNTGELFF
TRBV7-8	TRBD2	TRBJ2-3	-	TGTGCCAGCAGCTTATCTAGCGGGTATAGCACAGATACGCAGTATTTT	CASSLSSGYSTDTQYF
TRBV11-2	TRBD1	TRBJ1-1	-	TGTGCCAGCAGCAACGGCGTCGGGACAGGCATGAACACTGAAGCTTTCTTT	CASSNGVGTGMNTEAFF
TRBV5-1	TRBD1	TRBJ2-7	-	TGCGCCAGCAGCCTAGGGACAGGGCCTACCTACGAGCAGTACTTC	CASSLGTGPTYEQYF
TRBV28	-	TRBJ1-2	few	TGTGCCAGCAGAAAGGCTTCGGGAGGACAGGGCTACACCTTC	CASRKASGGQGYTF
TRBV11-2	TRBD1	TRBJ2-1	-	TGTGCCAGCAGCCTACAGGGGGCCCCCTACAATGAGCAGTTCTTC	CASSLQGAPYNEQFF
TRBV6-5	-	TRBJ2-3	-	TGTGCCAGCAGTTTTAAGCGGAATTCAGATACGCAGTATTTT	CASSFKRNSDTQYF
TRBV6-1	-	TRBJ2-5	-	TGTGCCAGCAGTGAAGTGGCTTGGCGGCGCCAAGAGACCCAGTACTTC	CASSEVAWRRQETQYF
TRBV16	-	TRBJ1-2	-	TGTGCCAGCAGCCCTCAGGTAGCAGGGGGCTACACCTTC	CASSPQVAGGYTF
TRBV28	TRBD1	TRBJ1-2	-	TGTGCCAGCAGTTTACCATCCGCCGGGACAGGGGGCCGAGGCTACACCTTC	CASSLPSAGTGGRGYTF
TRBV4-1	-	TRBJ1-2	many	TGCGCCAGCAGCCAGGAACAGGGCGCGTATGGCTACACCTTC	CASSQEQGAYGYTF
TRBV9	-	TRBJ1-5	once	TGTGCCAGCAGCGGTGCGGGGGGCCCGGGGCAGCCCCAGCATTTT	CASSGAGGPGQPQHF
TRBV11-3	-	TRBJ2-6	-	TGTGCCAGCAGCTTGCAGGGGACTGGGGCCAACGTCCTGACTTTC	CASSLQGTGANVLTF
TRBV6-5	-	TRBJ1-1	-	TGTGCCAGCAAAGCAGGGATGAACACTGAAGCTTTCTTT	CASKAGMNTEAFF
TRBV19	-	TRBJ2-5	-	TGTGCCAGTAGTATCGGGCGGGGACCCCAAGAGACCCAGTACTTC	CASSIGRGPQETQYF
TRBV2	-	TRBJ2-2	once	TGTGCCAGCACCTCTTCAGGAGGCACCGGGGAGCTGTTTTTT	CASTSSGGTGELFF
TRBV11-2	-	TRBJ2-2	once	TGTGCCAGCAGCTTATTGCGGAACACCGGGGAGCTGTTTTTT	CASSLLRNTGELFF
TRBV2	TRBD1	TRBJ1-2	few	TGTGCCAGCATCAATACCCAGGGGGCAGTGATTAGTGGCTACACCTTC	CASINTQGAVISGYTF
TRBV11-2	TRBD1	TRBJ1-1	-	TGTGCCAGCAAGACGGGACAGGGGAACACTGAAGCTTTCTTT	CASKTGQGNTEAFF
TRBV20-1	-	TRBJ1-2	-	TGCAGTTCAGGGGCGCACTCAGGCTACACCTTC	CSSGAHSGYTF